A single T cell receptor beta chain is shown here with its context. Its cognate antigen is unknown. Clones were sequenced by immunoSEQ multiplex PCR, and TCRdb holds only the in-frame ones, with some missing. This table has some 100,000 clones, more than 70% appearing once. Germline assignment: CDR1 SGHVS and CDR2 FNYEAQ. After removal of 3 bases from V and 3 bases from J, the junction contained 5 bases not matched to a gene. CDR3 size: 15 residues. These data are taken from a study of cytomegalovirus exposure and HLA in healthy donors. The study, taken as a whole, reports: Investigators reported 164 TCR beta chains as tied to cytomegalovirus.

The sample taken for sequencing was PBMCs. The TCR originated in a man between 18 and 35 years old in good health and CMV-seronegative. The chain recombines TRBV7-6 with TRBJ2-7; 10 nucleotides align to TRBD1. In DNA, the CDR3 is TGTGCCAGCAGCTTCAGGACAGGGGGTGACTACGAGCAGTACTTC. It encodes CASSFRTGGDYEQYF.